The T cell receptor (beta chain) described here comes from a study of blood T cell repertoires in COVID-19. In the study overall: From the United States, Italy and Spain came samples of acute and convalescent COVID-19. Sample material is recorded as cDNA or gDNA derived from T cells, B-cell-depleted T cells, or PBMCs.

V lost 7 bases, J lost 5 bases, and 22 bases lay in between. The CDR3 sequence is 15 residues long. Germline V gene data show CDR1 as SQVTM and CDR2 as ANQGSEA. Original analysis: For nucleated cells, counts were estimated from reference gene primer amplification. Assay: immunoSEQ multiplex PCR; the TCRdb copy retains only in-frame clones and omits some. The V and J calls and clone size were taken over from that table, and D and trimming were inferred from the DNA. This sample has approximately 90,000 clones, with around 85% found just once. The chain has TRBV29-1 and TRBJ2-3; the D gene is possibly TRBD2 (6 bases). The TCR comes from a human donor in a cohort sampled during active COVID-19. The sequenced material came from peripheral blood. The CDR3 sequence is CSAYGRGEAGDTQYF. CDR3 nucleotide sequence: TGCAGCGCCTACGGGCGGGGCGAAGCTGGAGATACGCAGTATTTT.